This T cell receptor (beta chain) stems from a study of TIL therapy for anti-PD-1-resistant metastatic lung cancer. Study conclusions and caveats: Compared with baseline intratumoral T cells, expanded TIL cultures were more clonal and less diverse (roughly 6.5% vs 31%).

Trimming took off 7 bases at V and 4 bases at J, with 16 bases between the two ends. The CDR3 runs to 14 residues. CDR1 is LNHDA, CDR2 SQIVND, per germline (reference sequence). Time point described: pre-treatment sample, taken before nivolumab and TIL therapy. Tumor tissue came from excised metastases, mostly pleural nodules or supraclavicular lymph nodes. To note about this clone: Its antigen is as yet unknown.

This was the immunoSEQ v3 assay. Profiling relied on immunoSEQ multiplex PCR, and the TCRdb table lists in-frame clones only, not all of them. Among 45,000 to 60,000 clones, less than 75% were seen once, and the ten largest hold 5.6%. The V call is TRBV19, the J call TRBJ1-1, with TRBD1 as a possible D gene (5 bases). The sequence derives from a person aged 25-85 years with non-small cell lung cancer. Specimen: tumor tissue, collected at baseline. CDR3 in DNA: TGTGCCAGTATCCCCGGTCGGGGGAGCACTGAAGCTTTCTTT. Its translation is CASIPGRGSTEAFF.